This paragraph covers one T cell receptor (beta chain) sequence. What it recognizes is unknown. The germline V gene encodes CDR1 MGHRA and CDR2 YSYEKL. Trimming cost V 5 bases and J 4 bases, with 15 bases left between them. The CDR3 sequence is 15 residues long. PCR amplification relied on 60 Vbeta primers (plus 13 Jbeta primers). Profiling relied on immunoSEQ multiplex PCR, and the TCRdb table lists in-frame clones only, not all of them. The data contain just under 250,000 clones, around 80% of them singletons. This record belongs to a study of cytomegalovirus exposure and HLA in healthy donors. Study-wide findings and caveats: Presence/absence comparisons presumed near-even sequencing depth among donors.

The clonotype originates from a woman in her thirties or forties in good health and CMV-seropositive. The specimen was PBMCs. The J gene is TRBJ1-5, the V gene TRBV4-1, with D unclear. For the CDR3, the DNA is TGCGCCAGCAGCTCGGGATCTCGTTATAATCAGCCCCAGCATTTT. It encodes CASSSGSRYNQPQHF.